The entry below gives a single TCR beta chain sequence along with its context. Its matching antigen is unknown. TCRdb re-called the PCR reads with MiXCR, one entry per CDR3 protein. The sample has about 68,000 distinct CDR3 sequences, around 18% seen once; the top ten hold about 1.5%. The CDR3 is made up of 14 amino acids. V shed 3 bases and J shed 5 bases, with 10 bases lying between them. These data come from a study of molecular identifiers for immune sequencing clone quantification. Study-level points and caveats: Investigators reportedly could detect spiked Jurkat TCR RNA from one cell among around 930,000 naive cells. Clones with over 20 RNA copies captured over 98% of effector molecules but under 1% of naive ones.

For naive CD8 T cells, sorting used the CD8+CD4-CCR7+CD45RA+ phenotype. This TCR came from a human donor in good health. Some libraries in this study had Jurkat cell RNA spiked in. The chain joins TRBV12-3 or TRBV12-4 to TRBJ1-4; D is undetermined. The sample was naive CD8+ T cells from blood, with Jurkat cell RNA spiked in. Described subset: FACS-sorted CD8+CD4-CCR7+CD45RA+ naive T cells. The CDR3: CASSFRDLNEKLFF. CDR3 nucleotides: TGTGCCAGCAGTTTCCGGGATCTAAATGAAAAACTGTTTTTT.